A single count supports the clone carrying this TCR beta chain. The data derive from a study of Graves' ophthalmopathy and Graves' hyperthyroidism. The authors amplified TCR beta CDR3 regions, and they did so from RNA transcripts for repertoire sequencing. After a first-round RT-PCR with HTBI primers, a second-round multiplex PCR was run. TCRdb passed the multiplex PCR reads through MiXCR, listing each CDR3 protein once. The repertoire consists of around 520,000 distinct CDR3 sequences, with under 45% occurring once and the leading ten covering about 4%. The specimen was peripheral blood or thyroid tissue (not recorded which). This receptor was identified in an adult man with Graves' hyperthyroidism.

The CDR3 here is CASSPADNYEQYF. In nucleotides, the CDR3 is TGTGCCAGCAGCCCAGCGGACAACTACGAGCAGTACTTC. The chain is built from TRBV7-9 and TRBJ2-7; D may correspond to TRBD1 or TRBD2 (5 bases each). Trimming removed 5 bases from V and 3 bases from J, with 11 bases in between. There are 13 residues in the CDR3. CDR1 is SEHNR and CDR2 is FQNEAQ in the germline V gene (reference sequence).